This paragraph covers one TCR beta chain sequence. CDR3 size: 14 residues. V shed 6 bases and J shed 0 bases, with 11 bases lying between them. CDR1 is SEHNR, CDR2 FQNEAQ, per germline (reference sequence). The data were taken from a study of blood T cell repertoires in COVID-19. The assay was immunoSEQ multiplex PCR, and TCRdb's table has in-frame clones only and misses some. The data show 55,000 to 85,000 clones, about 70% seen once. V gene TRBV7-9 combines with J gene TRBJ1-2; D gene uncertain. The receptor's source is a man aged 55 to 70 with acute or convalescent COVID-19. Specimen: peripheral blood. The CDR3 is CASSRENPNYGYTF. CDR3 DNA sequence: TGTGCCAGCAGTCGGGAGAATCCTAACTATGGCTACACCTTC.